Sequencing of this T cell receptor (beta chain) was carried out in a study of blood T cell repertoires in COVID-19. Study in general: Acute and convalescent COVID-19 specimens originated in the United States, Italy and Spain.

The germline V gene has CDR1 LNHDA and CDR2 SQIVND (reference sequence). V was trimmed by 10 bases and J by 8 bases, leaving 17 bases between them. The CDR3 consists of 12 residues. This clone was found a few times. Repertoires were generated with immunoSEQ multiplex PCR, while TCRdb's copy carries only in-frame clones and drops some. The repertoire has fewer than 90,000 clones, 70% to 85% of them found once; the top ten carry about 4.2%. This chain connects TRBV19 to TRBJ1-1; D unclear. The TCR originated in a woman aged 50 to 60 with acute or convalescent COVID-19. The sample taken for sequencing was peripheral blood. This CDR3 reads CAIFSEAGEAFF. Here the CDR3 DNA reads TGTGCCATCTTTTCCGAGGCGGGAGAAGCTTTCTTT.